Listed below are T cell receptor beta chains from one sample, sequenced in a study of blood T cell repertoires in COVID-19. TCRdb's table, derived via immunoSEQ multiplex PCR, lists solely in-frame clones and lacks some. This table holds 200,000 to 250,000 clones, about 82% found once. The sample consisted of peripheral blood. These receptors originate from an elderly woman with acute or convalescent COVID-19. Both conserved end residues are part of each CDR3. The order of the fields is V gene, D gene, clone size, J gene, CDR3 protein, CDR3 DNA. A D gene is named only where the DNA matches it firmly. Only part of the rows carry a size: once, few, many, or a class if the clone is expanded.

TRBV9	TRBD2	-	TRBJ2-7	CASSATSGTYEQYF	TGTGCCAGCAGCGCGACTAGCGGGACTTACGAGCAGTACTTC
TRBV28	-	-	TRBJ2-4	CASSLRGRGNIQYF	TGTGCCAGCAGTTTAAGGGGCAGAGGAAACATTCAGTACTTC
TRBV15	TRBD1	-	TRBJ2-2	CATSLDRAGTGELFF	TGTGCCACCAGCCTCGACAGGGCGGGCACCGGGGAGCTGTTTTTT
TRBV6-6	-	-	TRBJ2-5	CASSYPPRARQETQYF	TGTGCCAGCAGTTACCCCCCGCGGGCACGACAAGAGACCCAGTACTTC
TRBV7-6	-	-	TRBJ1-2	CASSLIGGDYGYTF	TGTGCCAGCAGCTTAATCGGAGGAGACTATGGCTACACCTTC
TRBV30	-	-	TRBJ1-4	CAWSVRDILNEKLFF	TGTGCCTGGAGTGTTAGGGACATCTTGAATGAAAAACTGTTTTTT
TRBV6-5	-	-	TRBJ2-5	CASSYSSPRGAGTQYF	TGTGCCAGCAGTTACTCCTCCCCTCGGGGGGCTGGGACCCAGTACTTC
TRBV4-3	TRBD2	once	TRBJ2-3	CASSPLGAGGLDTQYF	TGCGCCAGCAGCCCGCTAGGAGCGGGGGGGCTAGATACGCAGTATTTT
TRBV29-1	TRBD1	-	TRBJ1-2	CSVGGWGQVYGYTF	TGCAGCGTTGGGGGATGGGGACAGGTCTATGGCTACACCTTC
TRBV10-2	TRBD2	-	TRBJ2-3	CASRLAGGTDTQYF	TGCGCCAGCAGACTAGCGGGGGGCACAGATACGCAGTATTTT
TRBV29-1	-	-	TRBJ1-1	CSVARGRDTEAFF	TGCAGCGTTGCTAGGGGGAGGGACACTGAAGCTTTCTTT
TRBV6-2/TRBV6-3	TRBD1	many	TRBJ2-3	CASSYFRDRGRDTQYF	TGTGCCAGCAGTTACTTCCGGGACAGGGGTAGAGATACGCAGTATTTT
TRBV5-4	-	once	TRBJ2-3	CASSLGGQYSDTQYF	TGTGCCAGCAGCTTGGGGGGCCAATATTCTGATACGCAGTATTTT
TRBV12-5	TRBD1	-	TRBJ1-4	CASGLGQGDEKLFF	TGTGCTAGTGGTCTTGGACAGGGGGATGAAAAACTGTTTTTT
TRBV27	TRBD2	-	TRBJ2-5	CASSLRLAGGPISTPQYF	TGTGCCAGCAGTCTGCGACTAGCGGGAGGGCCTATCTCCACCCCCCAGTACTTC
TRBV3-1/TRBV3-2	-	-	TRBJ1-1	CASSQEADANTEAFF	TGTGCCAGCAGCCAAGAGGCGGATGCTAACACTGAAGCTTTCTTT
TRBV9	TRBD1	-	TRBJ1-4	CASSTRQGQAEKLFF	TGTGCCAGCAGCACACGACAGGGCCAAGCTGAAAAACTGTTTTTT
TRBV27	TRBD2	-	TRBJ2-5	CASSFAGGGAETQYF	TGTGCCAGCAGTTTCGCGGGCGGGGGGGCAGAGACCCAGTACTTC
TRBV6-6	-	few	TRBJ2-7	CASSPGTYYEQYF	TGTGCCAGCAGTCCCGGGACATACTACGAGCAGTACTTC
TRBV19	-	-	TRBJ1-4	CASVNGATNEKLFF	TGTGCCAGCGTCAACGGTGCAACTAATGAAAAACTGTTTTTT
TRBV19	TRBD2	-	TRBJ2-3	CASSKRLALDTQYF	TGTGCCAGTAGTAAGAGACTAGCACTGGATACGCAGTATTTT
TRBV7-2	TRBD1	once	TRBJ1-2	CASKLRGGFDYGYTF	TGTGCCAGCAAGCTTAGAGGGGGCTTTGACTATGGCTACACCTTC
TRBV7-3	-	-	TRBJ1-6	CASSLTLQGNSPLHF	TGTGCCAGCAGCTTAACGTTGCAGGGGAATTCACCCCTCCACTTT
TRBV29-1	TRBD1	-	TRBJ1-1	CSAKLGQGEAAFF	TGCAGCGCGAAGCTCGGACAGGGGGAAGCAGCTTTCTTT
TRBV10-2	-	-	TRBJ1-1	CASSETYGVMEAFF	TGCGCCAGCAGTGAAACGTACGGGGTTATGGAAGCTTTCTTT
TRBV4-3	-	-	TRBJ1-5	CASSQGTGLGQPQHF	TGCGCCAGCAGCCAGGGAACAGGGTTAGGACAGCCCCAGCATTTT
TRBV19	-	few	TRBJ2-1	CATAGSYNEQFF	TGTGCCACCGCGGGGTCCTACAATGAGCAGTTCTTC
TRBV2	-	-	TRBJ1-1	CASRVDSGGMEPEAFF	TGTGCCAGCAGAGTCGACAGTGGGGGGATGGAGCCTGAAGCTTTCTTT
TRBV7-9	-	-	TRBJ2-1	CASSLSGEAVEQFF	TGTGCCAGCAGCTTATCCGGGGAGGCGGTTGAGCAGTTCTTC
TRBV14	TRBD1	-	TRBJ1-1	CASWGTVNTEAFF	TGTGCCAGCTGGGGGACAGTTAACACTGAAGCTTTCTTT
TRBV11-1	TRBD1	-	TRBJ1-6	CASSRTGTGSSPLHF	TGTGCCAGCAGCAGAACCGGGACAGGGAGTTCACCCCTCCACTTT
TRBV11-3	-	-	TRBJ2-7	CASSPGGGSNEQYF	TGTGCCAGCAGCCCGGGAGGGGGCTCCAACGAGCAGTACTTC
TRBV30	-	-	TRBJ1-6	CAWKAVRGNSPLHF	TGTGCCTGGAAGGCTGTCAGGGGTAATTCACCCCTCCACTTT
TRBV29-1	-	-	TRBJ1-1	CSVARDWGGTEAFF	TGCAGCGTTGCCCGGGATTGGGGGGGCACTGAAGCTTTCTTT
TRBV15	TRBD1	-	TRBJ1-2	CATSPPRDSPNVAHGYTF	TGTGCCACCAGCCCTCCCCGGGACAGCCCAAACGTCGCACATGGCTACACCTTC
TRBV19	-	few	TRBJ1-5	CASSTTASNQPQHF	TGTGCCAGTAGTACAACAGCTAGCAATCAGCCCCAGCATTTT
TRBV6-5	TRBD1	many	TRBJ1-5	CASSRTGVGNQPQHF	TGTGCCAGCAGTAGGACAGGGGTTGGCAATCAGCCCCAGCATTTT
TRBV5-6	TRBD1	-	TRBJ2-2	CASSLRQGASTGELFF	TGTGCCAGCAGCCTTCGACAGGGGGCGAGTACCGGGGAGCTGTTTTTT
TRBV7-8	TRBD2	-	TRBJ2-7	CASSPRLAGGSYEQYF	TGTGCCAGCAGCCCGCGACTAGCGGGAGGTTCCTACGAGCAGTACTTC
TRBV6-5	-	-	TRBJ1-2	CASSPKIGYTF	TGTGCCAGCAGTCCAAAAATTGGCTACACCTTC
TRBV19	TRBD1	-	TRBJ2-6	CASSARDRAFPGANVLTF	TGTGCCAGTAGTGCCCGGGACAGGGCGTTCCCTGGGGCCAACGTCCTGACTTTC
TRBV9	-	few	TRBJ1-6	CASSVRAAGSPLHF	TGTGCCAGCAGCGTACGGGCTGCGGGATCACCCCTCCACTTT
TRBV6-5	TRBD1	few	TRBJ1-4	CASSPLTGNEKLFF	TGTGCCAGCAGCCCGTTGACAGGGAATGAAAAACTGTTTTTT
TRBV7-2	-	once	TRBJ1-1	CASTLMQTVNTEAFF	TGTGCCAGCACCCTGATGCAGACAGTGAACACTGAAGCTTTCTTT
TRBV7-2	-	-	TRBJ2-7	CASSPGGRAYYEQYF	TGTGCCAGCAGCCCCGGTGGCAGGGCGTACTACGAGCAGTACTTC
TRBV5-4	TRBD2	-	TRBJ2-3	CASNEAGGLTDTQYF	TGTGCCAGCAACGAAGCGGGAGGGCTTACAGATACGCAGTATTTT
TRBV19	-	-	TRBJ1-3	CASSIDSQFTIYF	TGTGCCAGTAGTATAGACTCCCAGTTCACCATATATTTT
TRBV10-3	-	few	TRBJ1-3	CAISGGPSSTGNTIYF	TGTGCCATCAGTGGAGGGCCCTCGAGCACTGGAAACACCATATATTTT